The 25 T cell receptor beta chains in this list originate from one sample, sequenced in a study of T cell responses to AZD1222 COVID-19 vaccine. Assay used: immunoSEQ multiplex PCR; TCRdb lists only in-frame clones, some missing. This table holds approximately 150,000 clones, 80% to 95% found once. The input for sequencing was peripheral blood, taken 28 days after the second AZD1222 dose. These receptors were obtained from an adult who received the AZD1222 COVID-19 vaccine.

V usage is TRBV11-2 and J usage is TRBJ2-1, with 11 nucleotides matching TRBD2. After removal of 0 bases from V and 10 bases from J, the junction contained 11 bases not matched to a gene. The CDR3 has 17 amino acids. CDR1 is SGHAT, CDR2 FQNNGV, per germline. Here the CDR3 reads CASSLEVVGLAGGEQFF. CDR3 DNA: TGTGCCAGCAGCTTAGAGGTCGTCGGTCTAGCGGGAGGAGAGCAGTTCTTC.

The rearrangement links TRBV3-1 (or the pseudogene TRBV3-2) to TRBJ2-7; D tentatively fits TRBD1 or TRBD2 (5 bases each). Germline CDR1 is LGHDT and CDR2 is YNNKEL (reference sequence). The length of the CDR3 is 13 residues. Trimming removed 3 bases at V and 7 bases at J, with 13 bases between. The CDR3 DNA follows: TGTGCCAGCAGCCAGGGGGACCTAGGGGAGCAGTACTTC. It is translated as CASSQGDLGEQYF.

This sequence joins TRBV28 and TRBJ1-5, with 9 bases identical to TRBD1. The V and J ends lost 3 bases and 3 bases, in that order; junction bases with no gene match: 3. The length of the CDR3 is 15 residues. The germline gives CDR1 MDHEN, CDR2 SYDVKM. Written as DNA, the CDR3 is TGTGCCAGCAGTTTGACAGGGGGGCTCAATCAGCCCCAGCATTTT. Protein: CASSLTGGLNQPQHF. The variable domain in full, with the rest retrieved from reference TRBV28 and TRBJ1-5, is DVKVTQSSRYLVKRTGEKVFLECVQDMDHENMFWYRQDPGLGLRLIYFSYDVKMKEKGDIPEGYSVSREKKERFSLILESASTNQTSMYLCASSLTGGLNQPQHFGDGTRLSIL.

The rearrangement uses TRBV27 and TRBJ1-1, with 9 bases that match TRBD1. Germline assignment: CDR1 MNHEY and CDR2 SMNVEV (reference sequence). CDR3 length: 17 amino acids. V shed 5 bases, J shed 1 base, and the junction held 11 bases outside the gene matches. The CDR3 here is CASSPTGGPRGNTEAFF. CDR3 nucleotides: TGTGCCAGCAGTCCGACAGGGGGGCCCAGAGGGAACACTGAAGCTTTCTTT.

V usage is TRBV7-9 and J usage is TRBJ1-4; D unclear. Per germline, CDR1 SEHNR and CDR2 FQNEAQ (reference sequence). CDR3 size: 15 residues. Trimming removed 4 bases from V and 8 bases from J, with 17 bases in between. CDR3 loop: CASSSDGRVGEKLFF. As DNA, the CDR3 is TGTGCCAGCAGCTCTGACGGGAGGGTAGGAGAAAAACTGTTTTTT.

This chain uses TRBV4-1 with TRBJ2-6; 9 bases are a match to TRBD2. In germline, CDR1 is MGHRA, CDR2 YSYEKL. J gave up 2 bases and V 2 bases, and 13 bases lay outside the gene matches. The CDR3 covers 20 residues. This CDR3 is CASSQPPRGLAGTGANVLTF. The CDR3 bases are TGCGCCAGCAGCCAACCACCGAGGGGGCTAGCGGGAACTGGGGCCAACGTCCTGACTTTC.

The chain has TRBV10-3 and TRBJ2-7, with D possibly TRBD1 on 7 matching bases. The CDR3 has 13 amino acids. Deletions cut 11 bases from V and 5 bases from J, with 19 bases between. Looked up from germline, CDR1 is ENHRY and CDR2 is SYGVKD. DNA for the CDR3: TGTGCCTCGGAGGGGCAGGGGGTGAACGAGCAGTACTTC. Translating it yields CASEGQGVNEQYF.

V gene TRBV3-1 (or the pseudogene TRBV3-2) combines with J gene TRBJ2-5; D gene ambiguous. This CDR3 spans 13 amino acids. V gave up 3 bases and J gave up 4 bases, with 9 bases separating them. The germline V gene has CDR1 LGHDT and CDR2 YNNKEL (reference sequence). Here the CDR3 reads CASSQMVGETQYF. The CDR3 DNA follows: TGTGCCAGCAGCCAGATGGTGGGAGAGACCCAGTACTTC.

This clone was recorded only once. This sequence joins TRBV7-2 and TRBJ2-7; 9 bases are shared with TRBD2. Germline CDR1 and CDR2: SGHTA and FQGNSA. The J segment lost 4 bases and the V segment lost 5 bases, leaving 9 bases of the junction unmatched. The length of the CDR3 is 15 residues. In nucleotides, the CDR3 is TGTGCCAGCAGCAATAGCGGGAGTCTATGGTACGAGCAGTACTTC. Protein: CASSNSGSLWYEQYF.

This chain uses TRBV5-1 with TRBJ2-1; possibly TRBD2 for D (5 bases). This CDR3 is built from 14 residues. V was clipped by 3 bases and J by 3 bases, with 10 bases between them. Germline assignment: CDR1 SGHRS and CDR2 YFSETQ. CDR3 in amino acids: CASSYAGNYNEQFF. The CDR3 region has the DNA TGCGCCAGCAGCTACGCGGGTAACTACAATGAGCAGTTCTTC.

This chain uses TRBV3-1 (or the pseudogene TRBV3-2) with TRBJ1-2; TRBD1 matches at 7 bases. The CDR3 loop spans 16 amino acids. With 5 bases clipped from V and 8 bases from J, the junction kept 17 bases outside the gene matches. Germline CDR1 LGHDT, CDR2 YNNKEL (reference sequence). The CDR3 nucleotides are TGTGCCAGCAGCGACGGGACAGATCGGCCCTTTGGAGGCTACACCTTC. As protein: CASSDGTDRPFGGYTF.

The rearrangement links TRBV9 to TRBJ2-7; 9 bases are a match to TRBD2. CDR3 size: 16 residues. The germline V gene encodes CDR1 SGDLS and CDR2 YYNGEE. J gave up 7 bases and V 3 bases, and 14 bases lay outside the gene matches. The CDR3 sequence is CASSGPSGIDVGEQYF. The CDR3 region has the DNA TGTGCCAGCAGCGGCCCTAGCGGGATCGATGTGGGGGAGCAGTACTTC.

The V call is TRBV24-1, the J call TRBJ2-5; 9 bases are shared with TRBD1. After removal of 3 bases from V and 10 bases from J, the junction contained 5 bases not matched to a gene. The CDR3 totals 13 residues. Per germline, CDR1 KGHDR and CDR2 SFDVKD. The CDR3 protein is CATSDGGQGGQYF. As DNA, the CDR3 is TGTGCCACCAGTGATGGGGGACAGGGCGGCCAGTACTTC.

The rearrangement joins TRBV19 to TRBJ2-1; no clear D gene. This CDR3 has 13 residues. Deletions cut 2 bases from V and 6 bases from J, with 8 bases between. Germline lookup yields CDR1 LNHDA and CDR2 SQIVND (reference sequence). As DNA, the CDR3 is TGTGCCAGTAGTATAATCGGCGGCAATGAGCAGTTCTTC. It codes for CASSIIGGNEQFF.

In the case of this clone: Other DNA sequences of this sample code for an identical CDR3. CDR3 DNA sequence: TGTGCCAGCAGCTTAGCTGGGACCAATGAAAAACTGTTTTTT. The encoded protein is CASSLAGTNEKLFF. V is TRBV7-9 and J is TRBJ1-4; TRBD1 is a possible D gene (5 bases). The CDR3 covers 14 residues. V shed 0 bases and J shed 5 bases, with 7 bases lying between them. CDR1 is SEHNR and CDR2 is FQNEAQ in the germline V gene (reference sequence).

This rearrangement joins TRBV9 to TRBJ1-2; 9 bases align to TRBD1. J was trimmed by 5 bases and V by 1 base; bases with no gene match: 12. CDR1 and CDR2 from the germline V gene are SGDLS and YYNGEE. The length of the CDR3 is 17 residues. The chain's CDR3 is CASSVRAGQGIPYGYTF. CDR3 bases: TGTGCCAGCAGCGTACGGGCGGGACAGGGCATTCCTTATGGCTACACCTTC.

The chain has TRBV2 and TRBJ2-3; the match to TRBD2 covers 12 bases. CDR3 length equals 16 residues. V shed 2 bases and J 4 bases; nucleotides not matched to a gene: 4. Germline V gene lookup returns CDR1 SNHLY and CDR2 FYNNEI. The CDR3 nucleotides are TGTGCCAGCAGTGAACTGGCTAGCGGGAGGGCAGATACGCAGTATTTT. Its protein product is CASSELASGRADTQYF.

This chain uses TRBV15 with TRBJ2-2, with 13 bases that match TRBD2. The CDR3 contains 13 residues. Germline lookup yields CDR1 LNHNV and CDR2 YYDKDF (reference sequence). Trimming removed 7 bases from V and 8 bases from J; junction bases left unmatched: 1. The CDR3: CATKTSGRGELFF. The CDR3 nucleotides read TGTGCCACCAAGACTAGCGGGAGGGGGGAGCTGTTTTTT. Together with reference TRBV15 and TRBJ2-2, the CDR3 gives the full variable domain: DAMVIQNPRYQVTQFGKPVTLSCSQTLNHNVMYWYQQKSSQAPKLLFHYYDKDFNNEADTPDNFQSRRPNTSFCFLDIRSPGLGDTAMYLCATKTSGRGELFFGEGSRLTVL.

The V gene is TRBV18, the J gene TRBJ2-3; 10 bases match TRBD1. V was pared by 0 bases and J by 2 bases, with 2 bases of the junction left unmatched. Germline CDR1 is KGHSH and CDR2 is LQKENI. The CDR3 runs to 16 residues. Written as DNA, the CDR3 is TGTGCCAGCTCACCACCGGGACAGGGGCTCACAGATACGCAGTATTTT. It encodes CASSPPGQGLTDTQYF.

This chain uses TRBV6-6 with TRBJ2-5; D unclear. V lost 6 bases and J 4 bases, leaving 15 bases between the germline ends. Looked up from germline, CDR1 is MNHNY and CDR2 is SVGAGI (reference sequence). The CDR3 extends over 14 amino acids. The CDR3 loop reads CASSSNSRRETQYF. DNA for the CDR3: TGTGCCAGCAGCTCAAATAGCCGGCGAGAGACCCAGTACTTC.

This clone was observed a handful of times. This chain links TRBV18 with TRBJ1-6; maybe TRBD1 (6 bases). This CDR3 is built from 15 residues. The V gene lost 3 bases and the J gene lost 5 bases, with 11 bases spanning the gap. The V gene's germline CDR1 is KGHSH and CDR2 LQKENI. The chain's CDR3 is CASSPRQADNSPLHF. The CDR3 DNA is TGTGCCAGCTCACCTCGACAGGCGGATAATTCACCCCTCCACTTT.

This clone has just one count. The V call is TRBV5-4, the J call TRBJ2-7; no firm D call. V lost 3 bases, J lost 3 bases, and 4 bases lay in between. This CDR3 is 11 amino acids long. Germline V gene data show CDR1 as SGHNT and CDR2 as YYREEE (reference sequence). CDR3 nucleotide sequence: TGTGCCAGCAGCTCCTTCTACGAGCAGTACTTC. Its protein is CASSSFYEQYF. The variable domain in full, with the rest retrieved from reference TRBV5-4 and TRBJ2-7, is ETGVTQSPTHLIKTRGQQVTLRCSSQSGHNTVSWYQQALGQGPQFIFQYYREEENGRGNFPPRFSGLQFPNYSSELNVNALELDDSALYLCASSSFYEQYFGPGTRLTVT.

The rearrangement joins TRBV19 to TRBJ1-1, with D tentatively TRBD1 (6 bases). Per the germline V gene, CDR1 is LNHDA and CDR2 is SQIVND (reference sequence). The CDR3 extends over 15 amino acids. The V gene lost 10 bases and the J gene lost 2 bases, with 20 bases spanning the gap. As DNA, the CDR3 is TGTGCCACTATCCGTGGTACAGGGTTTAACACTGAAGCTTTCTTT. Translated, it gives CATIRGTGFNTEAFF. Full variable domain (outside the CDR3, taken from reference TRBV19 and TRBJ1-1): DGGITQSPKYLFRKEGQNVTLSCEQNLNHDAMYWYRQDPGQGLRLIYYSQIVNDFQKGDIAEGYSVSREKKESFPLTVTSAQKNPTAFYLCATIRGTGFNTEAFFGQGTRLTVV.

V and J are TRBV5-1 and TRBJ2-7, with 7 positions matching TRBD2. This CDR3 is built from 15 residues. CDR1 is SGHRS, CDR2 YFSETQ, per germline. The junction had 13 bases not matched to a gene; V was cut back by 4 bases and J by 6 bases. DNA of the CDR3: TGCGCCAGCAGCACGGGGGACTACTTTTCGGCCGAGCAGTACTTC. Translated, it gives CASSTGDYFSAEQYF.

The CDR3 DNA is TGCGCCAGCAGCCAAGTTACTAGCGGTCAGGATACGCAGTATTTT. As protein: CASSQVTSGQDTQYF. The chain is built from TRBV4-1 and TRBJ2-3; 8 bases match TRBD2. With V trimmed by 1 base and J by 6 bases, 6 bases remained unmatched. The CDR3 is made up of 15 amino acids. Germline V gives CDR1 MGHRA, CDR2 YSYEKL.